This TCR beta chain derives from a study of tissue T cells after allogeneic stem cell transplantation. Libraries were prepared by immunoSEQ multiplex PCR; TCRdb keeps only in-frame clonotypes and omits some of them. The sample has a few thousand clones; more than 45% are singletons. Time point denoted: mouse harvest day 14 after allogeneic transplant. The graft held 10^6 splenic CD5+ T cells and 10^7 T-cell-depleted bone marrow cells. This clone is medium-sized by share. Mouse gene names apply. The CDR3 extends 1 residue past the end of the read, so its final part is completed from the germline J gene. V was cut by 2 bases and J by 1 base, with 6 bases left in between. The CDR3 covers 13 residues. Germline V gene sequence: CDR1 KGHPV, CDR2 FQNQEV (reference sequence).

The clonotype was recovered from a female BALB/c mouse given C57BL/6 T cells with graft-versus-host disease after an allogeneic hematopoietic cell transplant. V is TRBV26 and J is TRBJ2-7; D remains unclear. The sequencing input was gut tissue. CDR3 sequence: CASSLHRSYEQYF. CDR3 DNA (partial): TGTGCCAGCAGTCTGCACAGATCCTATGAACAGTAC.